What follows is one T cell receptor (beta chain) and its context. The target antigen is unknown. The PCR ran on 60 Vbeta and 13 Jbeta primers. Assay: immunoSEQ multiplex PCR; the TCRdb copy retains only in-frame clones and omits some. The sample has around 110,000 clones, about 79% seen once. This entry comes from a study of cytomegalovirus exposure and HLA in healthy donors. Study details: Among the 300 to 450 genotyped donors, around 85% were placed in the Caucasian-associated ancestry cluster. Study conclusions and caveats: TCR beta chains numbering roughly 150 were designated cytomegalovirus-associated.

With V trimmed by 5 bases and J by 6 bases, 13 bases remained unmatched. CDR1 SGHVS and CDR2 FQNEAQ come from the germline V gene. The CDR3 is made up of 15 amino acids. The sample comprised PBMCs. This sequence originates from a man aged 30 to 39 in good health and CMV-seropositive. This chain joins TRBV7-8 and TRBJ2-7; 7 bases match TRBD2. This CDR3 is CASSPGDGGGSEQYF. In DNA, the CDR3 is TGTGCCAGCAGCCCTGGGGACGGCGGGGGATCCGAGCAGTACTTC.